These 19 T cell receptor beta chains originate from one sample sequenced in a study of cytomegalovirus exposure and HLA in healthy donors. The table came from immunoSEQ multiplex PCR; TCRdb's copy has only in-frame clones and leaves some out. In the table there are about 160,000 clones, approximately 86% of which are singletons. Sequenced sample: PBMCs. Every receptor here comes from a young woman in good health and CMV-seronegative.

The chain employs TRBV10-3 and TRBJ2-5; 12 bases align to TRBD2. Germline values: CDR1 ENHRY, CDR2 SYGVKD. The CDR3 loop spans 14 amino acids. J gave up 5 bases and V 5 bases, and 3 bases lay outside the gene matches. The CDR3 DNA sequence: TGTGCCATCAGTCCAACTAGCGGGGGGGAGACCCAGTACTTC. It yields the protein CAISPTSGGETQYF.

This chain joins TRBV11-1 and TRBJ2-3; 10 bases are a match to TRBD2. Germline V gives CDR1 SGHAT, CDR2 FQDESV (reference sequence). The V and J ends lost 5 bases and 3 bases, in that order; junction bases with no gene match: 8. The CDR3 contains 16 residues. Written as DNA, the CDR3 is TGTGCCAGCAGCCAGGGTCTACTAGCGGGGACAGATACGCAGTATTTT. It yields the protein CASSQGLLAGTDTQYF.

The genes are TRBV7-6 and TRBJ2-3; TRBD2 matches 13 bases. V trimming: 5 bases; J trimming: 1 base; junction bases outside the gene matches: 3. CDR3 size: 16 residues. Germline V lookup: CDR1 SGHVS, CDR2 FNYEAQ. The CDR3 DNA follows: TGTGCCAGCAGCCCCGGACTAGCGGGGGGCACAGATACGCAGTATTTT. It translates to CASSPGLAGGTDTQYF.

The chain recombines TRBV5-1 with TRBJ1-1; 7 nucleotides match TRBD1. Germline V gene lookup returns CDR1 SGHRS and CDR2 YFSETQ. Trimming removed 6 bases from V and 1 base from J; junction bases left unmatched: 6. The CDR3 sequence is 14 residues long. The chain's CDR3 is CASNFGTANTEAFF. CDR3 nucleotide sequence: TGCGCCAGCAACTTCGGGACAGCGAACACTGAAGCTTTCTTT. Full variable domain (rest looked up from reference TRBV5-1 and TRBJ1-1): KAGVTQTPRYLIKTRGQQVTLSCSPISGHRSVSWYQQTPGQGLQFLFEYFSETQRNKGNFPGRFSGRQFSNSRSEMNVSTLELGDSALYLCASNFGTANTEAFFGQGTRLTVV.

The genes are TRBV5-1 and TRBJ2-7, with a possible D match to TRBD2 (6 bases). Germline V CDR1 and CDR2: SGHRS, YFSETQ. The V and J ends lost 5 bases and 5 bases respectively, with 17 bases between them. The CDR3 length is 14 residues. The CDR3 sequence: CASRGLASMDEQYF. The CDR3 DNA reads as TGCGCCAGCAGGGGACTGGCTTCAATGGACGAGCAGTACTTC. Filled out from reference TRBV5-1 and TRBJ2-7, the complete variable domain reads KAGVTQTPRYLIKTRGQQVTLSCSPISGHRSVSWYQQTPGQGLQFLFEYFSETQRNKGNFPGRFSGRQFSNSRSEMNVSTLELGDSALYLCASRGLASMDEQYFGPGTRLTVT.

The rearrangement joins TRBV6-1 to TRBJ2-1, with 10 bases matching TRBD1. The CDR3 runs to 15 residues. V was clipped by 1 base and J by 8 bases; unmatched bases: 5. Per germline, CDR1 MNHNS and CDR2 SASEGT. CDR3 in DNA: TGTGCCAGCAGTGAAGTAGGGACAGGGGAATATGAGCAGTTCTTC. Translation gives CASSEVGTGEYEQFF.

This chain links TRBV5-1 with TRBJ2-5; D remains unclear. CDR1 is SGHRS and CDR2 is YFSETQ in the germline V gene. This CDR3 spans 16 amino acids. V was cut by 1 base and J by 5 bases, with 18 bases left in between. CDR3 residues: CASSLRSRPTWETQYF. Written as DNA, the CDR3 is TGCGCCAGCAGCTTGCGGAGTCGCCCTACGTGGGAGACCCAGTACTTC.

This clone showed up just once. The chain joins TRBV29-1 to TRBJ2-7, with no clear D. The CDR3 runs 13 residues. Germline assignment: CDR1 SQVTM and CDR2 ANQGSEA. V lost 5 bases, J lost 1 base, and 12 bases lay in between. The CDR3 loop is CSVQDIASYEQYF. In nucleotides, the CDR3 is TGCAGCGTTCAGGATATCGCTTCCTACGAGCAGTACTTC.

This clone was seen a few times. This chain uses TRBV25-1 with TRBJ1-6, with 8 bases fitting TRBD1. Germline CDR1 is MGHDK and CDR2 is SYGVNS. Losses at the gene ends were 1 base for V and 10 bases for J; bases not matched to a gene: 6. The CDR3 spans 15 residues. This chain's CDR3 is CASSELDRDESPLHF. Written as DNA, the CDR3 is TGTGCCAGCAGTGAATTGGACAGGGACGAATCACCCCTCCACTTT.

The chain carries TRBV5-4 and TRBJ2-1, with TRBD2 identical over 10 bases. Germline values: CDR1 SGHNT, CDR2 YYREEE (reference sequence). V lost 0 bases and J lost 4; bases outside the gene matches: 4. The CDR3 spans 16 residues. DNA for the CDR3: TGTGCCAGCAGCTTGGGTCTAGCGGGAGTGTACAATGAGCAGTTCTTC. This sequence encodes CASSLGLAGVYNEQFF.

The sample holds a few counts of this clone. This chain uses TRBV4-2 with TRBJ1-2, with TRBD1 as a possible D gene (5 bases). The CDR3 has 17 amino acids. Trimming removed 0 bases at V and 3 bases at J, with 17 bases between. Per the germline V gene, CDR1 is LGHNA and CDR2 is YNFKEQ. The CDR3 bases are TGTGCCAGCAGCCAAGATTTGCGGGGGACGCTTGACTATGGCTACACCTTC. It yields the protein CASSQDLRGTLDYGYTF.

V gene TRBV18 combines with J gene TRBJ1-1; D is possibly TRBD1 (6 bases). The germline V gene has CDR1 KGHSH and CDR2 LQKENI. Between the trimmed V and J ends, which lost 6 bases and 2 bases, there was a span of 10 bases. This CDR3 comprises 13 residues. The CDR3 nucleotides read TGTGCCAGCTCTCGGGACACCAACACTGAAGCTTTCTTT. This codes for CASSRDTNTEAFF.

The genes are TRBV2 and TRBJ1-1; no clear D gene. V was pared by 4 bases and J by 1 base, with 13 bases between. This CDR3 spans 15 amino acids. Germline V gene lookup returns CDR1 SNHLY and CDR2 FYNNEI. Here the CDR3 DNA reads TGTGCCAGCAGTGTCAGGAGGCCAGGGAACACTGAAGCTTTCTTT. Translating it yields CASSVRRPGNTEAFF.

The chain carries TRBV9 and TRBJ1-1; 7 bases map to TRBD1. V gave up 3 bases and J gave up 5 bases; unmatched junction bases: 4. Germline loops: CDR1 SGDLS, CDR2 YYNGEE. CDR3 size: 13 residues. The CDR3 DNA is TGTGCCAGCAGCGGAAGGGGGCTTACTGAAGCTTTCTTT. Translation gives CASSGRGLTEAFF.

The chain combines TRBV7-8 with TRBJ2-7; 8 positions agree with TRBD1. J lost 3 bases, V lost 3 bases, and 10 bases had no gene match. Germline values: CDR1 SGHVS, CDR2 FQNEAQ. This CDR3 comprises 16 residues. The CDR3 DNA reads TGTGCCAGCAGCTTCCACCGGGACAGGATAATCTACGAGCAGTACTTC. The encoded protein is CASSFHRDRIIYEQYF.

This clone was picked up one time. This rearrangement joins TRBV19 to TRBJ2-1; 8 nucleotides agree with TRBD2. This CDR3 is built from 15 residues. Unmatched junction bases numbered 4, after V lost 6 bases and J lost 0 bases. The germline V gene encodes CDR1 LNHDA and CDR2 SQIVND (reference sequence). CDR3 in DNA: TGTGCCAGTAGCCTCCTAGCGGGCTCCTACAATGAGCAGTTCTTC. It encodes CASSLLAGSYNEQFF.

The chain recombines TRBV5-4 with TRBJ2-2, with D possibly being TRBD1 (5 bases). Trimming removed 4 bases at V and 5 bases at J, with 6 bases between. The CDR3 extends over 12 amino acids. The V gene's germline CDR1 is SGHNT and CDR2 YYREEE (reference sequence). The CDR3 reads CASSQGTGELFF. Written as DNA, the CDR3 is TGTGCCAGCAGCCAGGGAACCGGGGAGCTGTTTTTT.

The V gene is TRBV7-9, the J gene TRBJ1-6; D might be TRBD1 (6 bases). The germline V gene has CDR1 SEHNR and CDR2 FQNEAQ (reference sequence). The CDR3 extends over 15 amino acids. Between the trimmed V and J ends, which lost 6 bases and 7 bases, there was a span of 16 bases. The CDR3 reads CASSLRAGGNSPLHF. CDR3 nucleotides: TGTGCCAGCAGTTTAAGGGCGGGGGGCAATTCACCCCTCCACTTT.

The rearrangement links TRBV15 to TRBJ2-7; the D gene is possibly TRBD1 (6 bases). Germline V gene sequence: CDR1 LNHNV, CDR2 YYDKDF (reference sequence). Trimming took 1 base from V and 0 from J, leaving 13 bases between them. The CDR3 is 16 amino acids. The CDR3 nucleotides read TGTGCCACCAGCAGAGTGGAAGGGGGAAGCTCCTACGAGCAGTACTTC. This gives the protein CATSRVEGGSSYEQYF.